Below, 2 T cell receptor beta chains from the same sample are listed, as sequenced in a study of CD8+CD57+ T cells in acquired aplastic anemia. The template for TCR beta VDJ and CDR3 sequence profiling was genomic DNA. Each CDR3 protein is one row after TCRdb ran MiXCR on the reads. The sample has 200,000 to 250,000 distinct CDR3 sequences; over 60% are singletons. Material for sequencing was sorted CD4+, CD8+, or CD8+CD57+ T cells (not recorded which) from PBMCs. The receptors derive from a human donor in good health.

This clonotype has just one count. The gene calls are TRBV25-1 and TRBJ1-1; a weak D match, TRBD1 (5 bases). CDR3 length: 16 amino acids. From germline, CDR1 is MGHDK and CDR2 SYGVNS. V was shortened by 0 bases and J by 3 bases, with 14 bases between the two germline ends. DNA of the CDR3: TGTGCCAGCAGTGAATATCGGGCCGGGACGTACACTGAAGCTTTCTTT. Its protein product is CASSEYRAGTYTEAFF. The whole variable domain, filled in from reference TRBV25-1 and TRBJ1-1, reads EADIYQTPRYLVIGTGKKITLECSQTMGHDKMYWYQQDPGMELHLIHYSYGVNSTEKGDLSSESTVSRIRTEHFPLTLESARPSHTSQYLCASSEYRAGTYTEAFFGQGTRLTVV.

This clonotype has a count of ten or more. This chain links TRBV7-9 with TRBJ2-7; no reliable D call. V was cut by 7 bases and J by 6 bases, with 10 bases left in between. Germline values: CDR1 SEHNR, CDR2 FQNEAQ (reference sequence). The CDR3 length is 11 residues. CDR3 bases: TGTGCCAGCACTCCTCTAGGCGAGCAGTACTTC. This translates into CASTPLGEQYF.